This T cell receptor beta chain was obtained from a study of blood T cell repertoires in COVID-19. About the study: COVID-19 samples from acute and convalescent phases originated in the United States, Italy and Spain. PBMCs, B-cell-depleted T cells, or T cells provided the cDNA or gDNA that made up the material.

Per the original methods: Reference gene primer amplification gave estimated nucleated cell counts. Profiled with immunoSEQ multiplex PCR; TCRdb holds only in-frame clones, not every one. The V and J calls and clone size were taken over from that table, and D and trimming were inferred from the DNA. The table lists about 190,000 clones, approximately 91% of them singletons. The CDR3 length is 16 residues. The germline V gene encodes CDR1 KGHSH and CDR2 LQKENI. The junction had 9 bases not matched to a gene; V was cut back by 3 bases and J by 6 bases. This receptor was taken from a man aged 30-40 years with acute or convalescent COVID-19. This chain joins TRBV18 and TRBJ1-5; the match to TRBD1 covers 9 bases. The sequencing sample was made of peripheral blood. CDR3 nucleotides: TGTGCCAGCTCACCCGAGGACAGGGGAGGAGGTCAGCCCCAGCATTTT. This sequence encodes CASSPEDRGGGQPQHF. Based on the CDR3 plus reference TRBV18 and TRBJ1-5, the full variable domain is NAGVMQNPRHLVRRRGQEARLRCSPMKGHSHVYWYRQLPEEGLKFMVYLQKENIIDESGMPKERFSAEFPKEGPSILRIQQVVRGDSAAYFCASSPEDRGGGQPQHFGDGTRLSIL.